A single sample gave rise to the 17 T cell receptor beta chains below, sequenced in a study of T cell repertoires in cytomegalovirus infection. In TCRdb, the reads were re-called with MiXCR into one record per CDR3 protein. The sample includes around 570,000 distinct CDR3 sequences, approximately 40% seen only once; the top ten take more than 40%. The antigens for these receptors are not known. The starting material was cultured PBMCs, obtained from culture after CMV antigen stimulation. Receptors originate from a human donor in good health (CMV status not recorded). Some clones in this sample may be carry-over from other donors' samples.

This chain joins TRBV12-3 or TRBV12-4 and TRBJ1-5, with 9 bases identical to TRBD1. The CDR3 has 18 residues. With 0 bases clipped from V and 2 bases from J, the junction kept 8 bases outside the gene matches. CDR3 in DNA: TGTGCCAGCAGTTTAGCCAAGGGACAGGGTTGGGGCAATCAGCCCCAGCATTTT. Translation: CASSLAKGQGWGNQPQHF.

Note on this clonotype: This may arise from a read error, as a much more abundant clone is one base away. The V gene is TRBV7-2, the J gene TRBJ2-5, with D perhaps TRBD1 (5 bases). The CDR3 runs 14 residues. Germline V CDR1 and CDR2: SGHTA, FQGNSA. This CDR3 is CANSLAVGAETQYF. The CDR3 bases are TGTGCCAACAGCTTAGCAGTAGGGGCGGAGACCCAGTACTTC.

The chain combines TRBV20-1 with TRBJ1-1, with 7 nucleotides matching TRBD1. V shed 6 bases, J shed 7 bases, and the junction held 11 bases outside the gene matches. The CDR3 is 13 amino acids. Germline V gene data show CDR1 as DFQATT and CDR2 as SNEGSKA (reference sequence). In DNA form, the CDR3 reads TGCAGTGCGGGACAGTCCGGAGGATTTGAAGCTTTCTTT. Translation gives CSAGQSGGFEAFF.

This chain links TRBV7-9 with TRBJ2-6; 9 bases map to TRBD1. The CDR3 is made up of 17 amino acids. Per germline, CDR1 SEHNR and CDR2 FQNEAQ (reference sequence). Losses at the gene ends were 5 bases for V and 1 base for J; bases not matched to a gene: 6. CDR3 nucleotides: TGTGCCAGCAGCGAGACAGGGGGTGGGTCTGGGGCCAACGTCCTGACTTTC. This gives the protein CASSETGGGSGANVLTF. Variable domain in full (rest from reference TRBV7-9 and TRBJ2-6): DTGVSQNPRHKITKRGQNVTFRCDPISEHNRLYWYRQTLGQGPEFLTYFQNEAQLEKSRLLSDRFSAERPKGSFSTLEIQRTEQGDSAMYLCASSETGGGSGANVLTFGAGSRLTVL.

Details on this clonotype: This may come from a read error, since a much larger clone is one base off. CDR3 region: CASSLQAGLAGRETQYF. Here the CDR3 DNA reads TGTGCCAGCAGCCTCCAAGCCGGACTAGCGGGACGAGAGACCCAGTACTTC. The rearrangement joins TRBV7-2 to TRBJ2-5, with TRBD2 matching over 12 bases. V dropped 5 bases and J dropped 4; count of bases not matched to a gene: 11. The CDR3 has 17 residues. Germline V gene data show CDR1 as SGHTA and CDR2 as FQGNSA.

This clonotype was observed a few times. V is TRBV7-2 and J is TRBJ2-1; 10 nucleotides agree with TRBD1. CDR1 and CDR2 (germline): SGHTA, FQGNSA. The junction had 7 bases not matched to a gene; V was cut back by 5 bases and J by 6 bases. The CDR3 has 15 amino acids. CDR3 sequence reads: CASSGRQGAANEQFF. CDR3 coding DNA: TGTGCCAGCAGCGGGAGACAGGGGGCCGCCAATGAGCAGTTCTTC. The whole variable domain, filled in from reference TRBV7-2 and TRBJ2-1, reads GAGVSQSPSNKVTEKGKDVELRCDPISGHTALYWYRQSLGQGLEFLIYFQGNSAPDKSGLPSDRFSAERTGGSVSTLTIQRTQQEDSAVYLCASSGRQGAANEQFFGPGTRLTVL.

V usage is TRBV28 and J usage is TRBJ1-2, with 7 bases that match TRBD1. Per germline, CDR1 MDHEN and CDR2 SYDVKM. V trimming: 6 bases; J trimming: 8 bases; junction bases outside the gene matches: 15. CDR3 size: 15 residues. The CDR3 loop reads CASRLRGGAYVGYTF. The CDR3 nucleotides are TGTGCCAGCAGGCTAAGAGGGGGCGCCTACGTAGGCTACACCTTC.

The chain recombines TRBV6-2 or TRBV6-3 with TRBJ1-5; D not resolved. This CDR3 region has 13 residues. V was trimmed by 5 bases and J by 9 bases, leaving 14 bases between them. Germline assignment: CDR1 MNHEY and CDR2 SVGEGT. CDR3 coding DNA: TGTGCCAGCAGTACTGCGCCCCACTCGCCCCAGCATTTT. As protein: CASSTAPHSPQHF.

This clonotype was counted only a few times. The V gene is TRBV7-9, the J gene TRBJ2-5; tentatively, D is TRBD1 (5 bases). V shed 5 bases and J shed 5 bases, with 18 bases lying between them. The CDR3 length is 15 residues. Germline-derived CDR1 and CDR2 are SEHNR and FQNEAQ (reference sequence). DNA for the CDR3: TGTGCCAGCAGCAAAGGGGCCTCCGGCGGCGAGACCCAGTACTTC. Amino acid sequence: CASSKGASGGETQYF.

There are a few counts of this clonotype. V and J are TRBV19 and TRBJ2-3; the D gene is possibly TRBD1 (5 bases). CDR1 and CDR2 from the germline V gene are LNHDA and SQIVND (reference sequence). This CDR3 is built from 13 residues. V was pared by 2 bases and J by 9 bases, with 12 bases between. Here the CDR3 DNA reads TGTGCCAGTAGTATAATTGTCAGGGCCACGCAGTATTTT. This codes for CASSIIVRATQYF.

This clonotype was detected ten times or more. This chain links TRBV7-2 with TRBJ1-1, with D maybe TRBD1 (5 bases). CDR3 size: 14 residues. Germline lookup yields CDR1 SGHTA and CDR2 FQGNSA. Trimming took off 5 bases at V and 3 bases at J, with 13 bases between the two ends. For the CDR3, the DNA is TGTGCCAGCAGCCTCCTGGGGGGGGACACTGAAGCTTTCTTT. Encoded protein: CASSLLGGDTEAFF.

This clonotype was counted a single time. The chain is built from TRBV27 and TRBJ2-7, with no clear D. Germline V gene lookup returns CDR1 MNHEY and CDR2 SMNVEV (reference sequence). V was trimmed by 0 bases and J by 0 bases, leaving 9 bases between them. CDR3 size: 15 residues. For the CDR3, the DNA is TGTGCCAGCAGTTTATCGTTCGGCAACTCCTACGAGCAGTACTTC. Protein: CASSLSFGNSYEQYF.

A few counts support this clonotype. The V gene is TRBV7-8, the J gene TRBJ2-7, with 7 bases aligning to TRBD1. This CDR3 region has 14 residues. The ends lost 5 bases at V and 5 bases at J; junction bases unmatched: 9. Germline V gives CDR1 SGHVS, CDR2 FQNEAQ. In nucleotides, the CDR3 is TGTGCCAGCAGCCAGACAGGGCTTCTCGACGAGCAGTACTTC. This encodes CASSQTGLLDEQYF.

This chain joins TRBV5-1 and TRBJ2-3; D gene ambiguous. The CDR3 is 17 residues long. V lost 3 bases and J lost 6, with 23 bases in between. Per the germline V gene, CDR1 is SGHRS and CDR2 is YFSETQ. CDR3: CASSSRGSFGWADTQYF. CDR3 DNA: TGCGCCAGCAGCTCGAGAGGCAGTTTTGGGTGGGCGGATACGCAGTATTTT.

This clonotype has more than one count but fewer than ten. The chain has TRBV12-3 or TRBV12-4 and TRBJ2-2; unclear D gene. This CDR3 is 14 amino acids long. The V end lost 5 bases, the J end lost 4 bases, and 11 bases lay between the germline ends. CDR3 protein: CASSPPPTTGELFF. The CDR3 DNA is TGTGCCAGCAGTCCCCCTCCCACCACCGGGGAGCTGTTTTTT.

This clonotype was seen more than once but under ten times. This chain uses TRBV7-8 with TRBJ2-1; 9 bases map to TRBD2. Germline V CDR1 and CDR2: SGHVS, FQNEAQ. V lost 6 bases and J lost 1; bases outside the gene matches: 16. This CDR3 is 19 amino acids long. The CDR3 loop reads CASRQKRAFAGGSYNEQFF. CDR3 nucleotides: TGTGCCAGCAGACAAAAACGAGCTTTTGCGGGAGGGTCCTACAATGAGCAGTTCTTC.

The chain couples TRBV7-9 to TRBJ2-7, with D possibly TRBD1 on 6 matching bases. Germline CDR1 and CDR2: SEHNR and FQNEAQ (reference sequence). This CDR3 region has 17 residues. V was pared by 5 bases and J by 4 bases, with 24 bases between. CDR3 residues: CASSPPTRQVRQYEQYF. DNA for the CDR3: TGTGCCAGCAGCCCCCCAACCCGACAGGTGCGCCAATACGAGCAGTACTTC.